This T cell receptor (beta chain) is drawn from a study of response to subunit inactivated influenza vaccine. In its sample, this clonotype was seen a few times. The antigen remains unidentified. Findings and caveats of the study: After each seasonal influenza vaccination, few new T cells are recruited, the authors suggested.

TCRdb reprocessed the RT-PCR reads with MiXCR, giving one entry per CDR3 protein. The sample includes a few hundred thousand distinct CDR3 sequences, around 15% of them seen just once. The CDR3 is 17 amino acids. Germline values: CDR1 MGHRA, CDR2 YSYEKL. V was trimmed by 1 base and J by 0 bases, leaving 12 bases between them. The chain employs TRBV4-1 and TRBJ2-2; TRBD2 is a possible D gene (5 bases). This sequence originates from a man aged 50-60 years who received an inactivated influenza vaccine. The specimen was PBMCs from blood, collected roughly 12 days after vaccination. CDR3 loop: CASSQAWLASNTGELFF. The CDR3 DNA is TGCGCCAGCAGCCAAGCTTGGCTAGCCTCGAACACCGGGGAGCTGTTTTTT.